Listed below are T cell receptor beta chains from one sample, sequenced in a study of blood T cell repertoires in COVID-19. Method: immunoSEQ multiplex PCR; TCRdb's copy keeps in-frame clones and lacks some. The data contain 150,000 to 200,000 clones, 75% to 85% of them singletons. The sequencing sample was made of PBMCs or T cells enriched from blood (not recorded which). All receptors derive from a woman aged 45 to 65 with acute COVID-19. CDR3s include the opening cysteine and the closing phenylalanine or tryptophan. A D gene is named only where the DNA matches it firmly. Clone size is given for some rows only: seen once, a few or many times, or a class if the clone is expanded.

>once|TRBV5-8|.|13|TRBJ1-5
CASSLAVNQPQHF
TGTGCCAGCAGCTTGGCGGTGAATCAGCCCCAGCATTTT
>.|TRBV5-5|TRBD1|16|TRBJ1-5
CASSRMGQGLNQPQHF
TGTGCCAGCAGCCGAATGGGACAGGGCCTCAATCAGCCCCAGCATTTT
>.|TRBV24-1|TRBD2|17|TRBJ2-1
CATSDSVLAGGYNEQFF
TGTGCCACCAGTGATTCCGTCCTTGCGGGGGGGTACAATGAGCAGTTCTTC
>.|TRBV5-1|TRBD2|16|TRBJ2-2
CASSSGLAGGTGELFF
TGCGCCAGCAGCTCCGGACTAGCGGGGGGCACCGGGGAGCTGTTTTTT
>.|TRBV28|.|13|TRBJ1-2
CASSRLQNYGYTF
TGTGCCAGCAGCCGTCTACAGAACTATGGCTACACCTTC
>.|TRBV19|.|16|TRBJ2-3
CASSDNGGFSTDTQYF
TGTGCCAGTAGCGACAACGGAGGGTTCAGCACAGATACGCAGTATTTT
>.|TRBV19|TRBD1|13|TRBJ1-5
CAIAGQGNQPQHF
TGTGCCATCGCAGGACAGGGTAATCAGCCCCAGCATTTT
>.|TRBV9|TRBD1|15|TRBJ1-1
CASSATDRGRTEAFF
TGTGCCAGCAGCGCCACCGACAGGGGGCGGACTGAAGCTTTCTTT
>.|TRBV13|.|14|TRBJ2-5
CASSNTRGGETQYF
TGTGCCAGCAGCAACACCCGGGGTGGGGAGACCCAGTACTTC
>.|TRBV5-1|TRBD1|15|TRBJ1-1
CASSFKQGVNTEAFF
TGCGCCAGCAGCTTTAAACAGGGGGTGAACACTGAAGCTTTCTTT
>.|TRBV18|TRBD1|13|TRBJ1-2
CASSPLGQGVDTF
TGTGCCAGCTCACCACTGGGACAGGGGGTAGACACCTTC
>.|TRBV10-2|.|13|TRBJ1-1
CASSESGGTEAFF
TGCGCCAGCAGTGAGTCGGGGGGCACTGAAGCTTTCTTT
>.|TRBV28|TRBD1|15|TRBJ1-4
CASSTRGTGDEKLFF
TGTGCCAGCAGTACAAGGGGGACAGGGGATGAAAAACTGTTTTTT
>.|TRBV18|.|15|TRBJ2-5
CASSPSGGRPETQYF
TGTGCCAGCTCACCAAGCGGAGGGAGGCCTGAGACCCAGTACTTC
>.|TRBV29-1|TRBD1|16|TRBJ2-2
CSVLWDSYANTGELFF
TGCAGCGTCCTCTGGGACAGCTACGCGAACACCGGGGAGCTGTTTTTT
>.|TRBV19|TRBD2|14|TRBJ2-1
CASTSGGTYNEQFF
TGTGCCAGTACTAGCGGGGGAACCTACAATGAGCAGTTCTTC
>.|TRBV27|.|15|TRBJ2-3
CASSLTPENTDTQYF
TGTGCCAGCAGTTTGACACCCGAAAACACAGATACGCAGTATTTT
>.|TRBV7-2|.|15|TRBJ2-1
CASTFKVSGYNEQFF
TGTGCCAGCACCTTCAAGGTCTCGGGGTACAATGAGCAGTTCTTC
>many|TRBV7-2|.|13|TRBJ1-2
CASSWAGSYGYTF
TGTGCCAGCAGCTGGGCAGGGTCCTATGGCTACACCTTC
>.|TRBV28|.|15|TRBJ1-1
CASSLWDSRDTEAFF
TGTGCCAGCAGTTTATGGGACTCAAGGGACACTGAAGCTTTCTTT
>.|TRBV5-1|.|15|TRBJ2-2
CASSLTSLFAGELFF
TGCGCCAGCAGCTTGACCTCCCTATTCGCCGGGGAGCTGTTTTTT
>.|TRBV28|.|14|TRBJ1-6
CASSPQGRSSPLHF
TGTGCCAGCAGTCCGCAGGGTAGAAGTTCACCCCTCCACTTT
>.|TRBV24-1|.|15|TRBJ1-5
CATSDPRQANQPQHF
TGTGCCACCAGTGATCCCAGACAGGCCAATCAGCCCCAGCATTTT
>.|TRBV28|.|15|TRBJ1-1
CASGLEGRVGTEAFF
TGTGCCAGCGGATTGGAGGGGCGGGTCGGCACTGAAGCTTTCTTT
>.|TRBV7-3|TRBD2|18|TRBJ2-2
CASSFGVGGGIQAGELFF
TGTGCCAGCAGCTTCGGAGTCGGGGGGGGCATCCAGGCCGGGGAGCTGTTTTTT
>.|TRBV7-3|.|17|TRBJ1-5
CASSLIGSVYSNQPQHF
TGTGCCAGCAGCTTAATAGGCAGCGTATATAGCAATCAGCCCCAGCATTTT
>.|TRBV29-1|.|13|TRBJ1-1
CSGSRLKNTEAFF
TGCAGCGGGAGTCGACTAAAGAACACTGAAGCTTTCTTT
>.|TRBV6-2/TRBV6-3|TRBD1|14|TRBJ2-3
CASSRGTGLDTQYF
TGTGCCAGCAGCCGCGGGACAGGGTTAGATACGCAGTATTTT
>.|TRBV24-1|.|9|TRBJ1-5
CATSDPEHF
TGTGCCACCAGTGATCCAGAGCATTTT
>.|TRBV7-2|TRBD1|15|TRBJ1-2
CASSLGPGQGNGYTF
TGTGCCAGCAGCTTAGGCCCGGGACAGGGAAATGGCTACACCTTC
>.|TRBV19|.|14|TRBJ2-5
CASSTRGAIETQYF
TGTGCCAGTAGTACCCGGGGGGCAATCGAGACCCAGTACTTC
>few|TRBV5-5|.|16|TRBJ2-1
CASSLAPDRAYNEQFF
TGTGCCAGCAGCTTGGCACCGGACAGAGCATACAATGAGCAGTTCTTC
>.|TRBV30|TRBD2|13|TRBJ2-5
CAWALSGGETQYF
TGTGCCTGGGCCCTTTCCGGGGGGGAGACCCAGTACTTC
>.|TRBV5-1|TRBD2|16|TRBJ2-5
CASSLGLAGGPQTQYF
TGCGCCAGCAGCTTGGGTCTAGCGGGGGGGCCTCAGACCCAGTACTTC
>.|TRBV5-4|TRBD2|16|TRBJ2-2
CASSLSSGTSTGELFF
TGTGCCAGCAGCTTGTCTTCGGGGACTAGCACCGGGGAGCTGTTTTTT
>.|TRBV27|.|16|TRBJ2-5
CASSLTGRTAAETQYF
TGTGCCAGCAGTTTAACCGGACGGACTGCCGCTGAGACCCAGTACTTC
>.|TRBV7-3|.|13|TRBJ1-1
CASSSDSYTEAFF
TGTGCCAGCAGCTCCGACAGTTACACTGAAGCTTTCTTT
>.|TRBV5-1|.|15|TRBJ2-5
CASSSRGGSQETQYF
TGCGCCAGCAGTTCCCGCGGGGGCTCCCAAGAGACCCAGTACTTC
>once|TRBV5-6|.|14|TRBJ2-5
CASSFWGSQETQYF
TGTGCCAGCAGCTTTTGGGGCAGCCAAGAGACCCAGTACTTC
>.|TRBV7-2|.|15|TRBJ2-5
CASSLTYRVQETQYF
TGTGCCAGCAGCCTCACCTACAGGGTCCAAGAGACCCAGTACTTC
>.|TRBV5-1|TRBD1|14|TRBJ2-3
CASSSGQGTDTQYF
TGCGCCAGCAGCTCGGGACAGGGCACAGATACGCAGTATTTT
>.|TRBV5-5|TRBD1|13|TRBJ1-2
CASSSGQGDGYTF
TGTGCCAGCAGCTCCGGACAGGGGGATGGCTACACCTTC
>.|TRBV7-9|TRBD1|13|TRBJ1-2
CASSLGTDYGYTF
TGTGCCAGCAGCTTGGGGACAGACTATGGCTACACCTTC
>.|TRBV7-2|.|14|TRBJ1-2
CASSLWGRNYGYTF
TGTGCCAGCAGCCTGTGGGGGCGGAACTATGGCTACACCTTC
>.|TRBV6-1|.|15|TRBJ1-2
CASSEAPGSVYGYTF
TGTGCCAGCAGTGAAGCCCCAGGGTCGGTCTATGGCTACACCTTC
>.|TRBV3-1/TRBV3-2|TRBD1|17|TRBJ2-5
CASSQGHGPGQQETQYF
TGTGCCAGCAGCCAAGGGCACGGCCCGGGACAGCAAGAGACCCAGTACTTC
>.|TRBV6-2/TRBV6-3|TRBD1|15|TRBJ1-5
CASSYPGTGRQPQHF
TGTGCCAGCAGTTACCCCGGGACAGGGAGGCAGCCCCAGCATTTT
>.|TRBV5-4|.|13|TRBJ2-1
CASSSREGREQFF
TGTGCCAGCAGCTCACGAGAGGGTAGGGAGCAGTTCTTC